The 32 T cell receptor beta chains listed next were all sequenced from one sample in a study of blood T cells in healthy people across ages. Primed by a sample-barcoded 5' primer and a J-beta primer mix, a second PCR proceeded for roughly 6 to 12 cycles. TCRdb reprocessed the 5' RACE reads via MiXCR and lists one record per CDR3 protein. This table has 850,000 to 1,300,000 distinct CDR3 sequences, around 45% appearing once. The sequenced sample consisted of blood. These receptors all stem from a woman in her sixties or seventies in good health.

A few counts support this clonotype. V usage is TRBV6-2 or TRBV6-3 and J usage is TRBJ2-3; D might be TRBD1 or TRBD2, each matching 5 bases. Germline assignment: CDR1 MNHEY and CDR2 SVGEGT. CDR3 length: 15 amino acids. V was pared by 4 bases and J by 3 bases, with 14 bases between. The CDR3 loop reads CASSSLTRGTDTQYF. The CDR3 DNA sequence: TGTGCCAGCAGTTCCCTAACTAGGGGTACAGATACGCAGTATTTT.

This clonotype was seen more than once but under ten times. The chain's CDR3 is CSARSREFSYEQYF. The CDR3 bases are TGCAGTGCTAGGTCAAGGGAGTTCTCCTACGAGCAGTACTTC. J is TRBJ2-7 and V is TRBV20-1; D is perhaps TRBD2 (5 bases). From germline, CDR1 is DFQATT and CDR2 SNEGSKA (reference sequence). The CDR3 spans 14 residues. The V end lost 3 bases, the J end lost 0 bases, and 12 bases lay between the germline ends.

The CDR3 nucleotides read TGTGCCAGCAGTTTCAGGGCGGCGGGGCACGAGCAGTACTTC. Its protein is CASSFRAAGHEQYF. J is TRBJ2-7 and V is TRBV12-3 or TRBV12-4, with D perhaps TRBD2 (6 bases). The CDR3 runs to 14 residues. With 3 bases removed from V and 5 bases from J, the gap between germline ends came to 14 bases.

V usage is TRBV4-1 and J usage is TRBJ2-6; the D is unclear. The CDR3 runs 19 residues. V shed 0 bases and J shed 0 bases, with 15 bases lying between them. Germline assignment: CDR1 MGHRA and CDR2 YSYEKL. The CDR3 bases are TGCGCCAGCAGCCAAGATACGATGAGGCGAGCCTCTGGGGCCAACGTCCTGACTTTC. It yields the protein CASSQDTMRRASGANVLTF.

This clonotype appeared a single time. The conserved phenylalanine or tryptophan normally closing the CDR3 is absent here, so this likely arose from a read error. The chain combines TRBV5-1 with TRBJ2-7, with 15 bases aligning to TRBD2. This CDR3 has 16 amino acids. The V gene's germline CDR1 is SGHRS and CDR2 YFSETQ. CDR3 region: CVSSPGTSGRSYEQYY. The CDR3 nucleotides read TGCGTCAGCAGCCCCGGGACTAGCGGGAGGAGCTACGAGCAGTACTAC.

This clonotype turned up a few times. The CDR3: CASSSGEWKTQYF. CDR3 nucleotides: TGTGCCAGCAGTTCAGGGGAGTGGAAGACCCAGTACTTC. The rearrangement joins TRBV25-1 to TRBJ2-5; tentatively, D is TRBD1 (6 bases). Germline CDR1 reads MGHDK; CDR2 reads SYGVNS. This CDR3 is built from 13 residues. Trimming pared 5 bases from V and 6 bases from J, leaving 13 bases between. The variable domain in full, with the rest retrieved from reference TRBV25-1 and TRBJ2-5, is EADIYQTPRYLVIGTGKKITLECSQTMGHDKMYWYQQDPGMELHLIHYSYGVNSTEKGDLSSESTVSRIRTEHFPLTLESARPSHTSQYLCASSSGEWKTQYFGPGTRLLVL.

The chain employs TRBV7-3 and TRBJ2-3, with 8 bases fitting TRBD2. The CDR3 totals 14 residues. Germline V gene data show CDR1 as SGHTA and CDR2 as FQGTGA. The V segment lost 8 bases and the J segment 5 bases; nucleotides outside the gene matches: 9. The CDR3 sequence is CASGPGLAGDTQYF. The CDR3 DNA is TGTGCCAGCGGGCCCGGGCTAGCGGGAGATACGCAGTATTTT.

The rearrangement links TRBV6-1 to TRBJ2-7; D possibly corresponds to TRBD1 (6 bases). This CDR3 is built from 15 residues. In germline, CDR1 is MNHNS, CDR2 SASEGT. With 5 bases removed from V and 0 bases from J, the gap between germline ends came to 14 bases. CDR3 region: CASSSRTAPSYEQYF. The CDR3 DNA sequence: TGTGCCAGCAGTTCCCGGACAGCTCCCTCCTACGAGCAGTACTTC.

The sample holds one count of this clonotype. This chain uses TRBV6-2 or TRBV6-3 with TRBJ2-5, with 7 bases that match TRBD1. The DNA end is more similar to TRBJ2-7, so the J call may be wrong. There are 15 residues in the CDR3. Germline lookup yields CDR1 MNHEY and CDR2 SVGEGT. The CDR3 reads CASSQSRTGRYEQYF. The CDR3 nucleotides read TGTGCCAGCAGTCAATCCCGGACAGGCCGCTACGAGCAGTACTTC.

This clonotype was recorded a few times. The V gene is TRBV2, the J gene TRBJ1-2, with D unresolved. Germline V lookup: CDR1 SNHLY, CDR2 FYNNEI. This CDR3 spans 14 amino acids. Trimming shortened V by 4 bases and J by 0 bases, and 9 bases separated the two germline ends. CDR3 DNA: TGTGCCAGCAGTGCTTGGACCTCTAACTATGGCTACACCTTC. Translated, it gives CASSAWTSNYGYTF.

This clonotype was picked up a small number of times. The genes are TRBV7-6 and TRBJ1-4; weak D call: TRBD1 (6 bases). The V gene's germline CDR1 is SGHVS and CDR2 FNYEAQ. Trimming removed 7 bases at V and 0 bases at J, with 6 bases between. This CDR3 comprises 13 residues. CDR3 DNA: TGTGCCAGCAAGGGGGCAACTAATGAAAAACTGTTTTTT. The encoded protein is CASKGATNEKLFF.

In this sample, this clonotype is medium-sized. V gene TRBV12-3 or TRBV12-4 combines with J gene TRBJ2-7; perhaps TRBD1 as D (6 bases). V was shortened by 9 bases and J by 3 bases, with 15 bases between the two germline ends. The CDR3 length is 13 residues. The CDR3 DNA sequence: TGTGCCAGGGGACACCACCTTCTCTACGAGCAGTACTTC. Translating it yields CARGHHLLYEQYF.

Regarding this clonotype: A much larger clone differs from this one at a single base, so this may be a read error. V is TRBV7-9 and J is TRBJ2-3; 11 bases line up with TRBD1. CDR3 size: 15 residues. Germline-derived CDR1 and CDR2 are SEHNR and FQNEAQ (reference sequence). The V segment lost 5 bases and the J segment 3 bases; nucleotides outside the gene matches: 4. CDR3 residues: CASSAGQGATDTQYF. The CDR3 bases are TGTGCCAGCAGCGCCGGACAGGGGGCAACAGATACGCAGTATTTT.

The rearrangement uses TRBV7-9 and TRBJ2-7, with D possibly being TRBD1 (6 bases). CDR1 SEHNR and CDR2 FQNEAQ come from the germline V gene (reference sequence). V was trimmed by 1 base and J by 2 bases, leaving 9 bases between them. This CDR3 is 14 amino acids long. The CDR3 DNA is TGTGCCAGCAGCTTAGAGGACAGACCCTACGAGCAGTACTTC. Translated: CASSLEDRPYEQYF.

The CDR3 reads CASRGGGEEKLFF. CDR3 in DNA: TGTGCCAGCCGCGGGGGGGGTGAAGAAAAACTGTTTTTT. The chain couples TRBV28 to TRBJ1-4, with D perhaps TRBD1 (5 bases). Per germline, CDR1 MDHEN and CDR2 SYDVKM. Trimming cost V 8 bases and J 8 bases, with 15 bases left between them. The CDR3 is made up of 13 amino acids.

The CDR3 DNA is TGTGCCATCAGTGGGACGAGGGAGCAGTACTTC. Its translation: CAISGTREQYF. The J gene is TRBJ2-4, the V gene TRBV10-3; D possibly corresponds to TRBD2 (5 bases). The CDR3 is made up of 11 amino acids. Germline CDR1 and CDR2: ENHRY and SYGVKD. V was pared by 4 bases and J by 13 bases, with 11 bases between.

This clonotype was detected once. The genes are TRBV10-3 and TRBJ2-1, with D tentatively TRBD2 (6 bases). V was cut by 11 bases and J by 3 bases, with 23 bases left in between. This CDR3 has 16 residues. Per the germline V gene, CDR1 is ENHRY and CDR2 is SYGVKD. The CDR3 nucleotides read TGTGCCTCGGTCCGGGAGATAATGGGCGGCTACAATGAGCAGTTCTTC. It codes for CASVREIMGGYNEQFF.

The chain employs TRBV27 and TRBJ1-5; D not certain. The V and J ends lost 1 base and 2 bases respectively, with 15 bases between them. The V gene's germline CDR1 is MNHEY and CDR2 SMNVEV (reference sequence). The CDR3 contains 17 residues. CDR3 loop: CASSLWAGRQGNQPQHF. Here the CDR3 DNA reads TGTGCCAGCAGTTTATGGGCGGGCCGTCAGGGCAATCAGCCCCAGCATTTT.

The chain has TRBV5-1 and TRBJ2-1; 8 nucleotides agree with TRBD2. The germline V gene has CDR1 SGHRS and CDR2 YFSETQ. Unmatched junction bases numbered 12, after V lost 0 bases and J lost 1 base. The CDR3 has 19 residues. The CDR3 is CASSLVRRAGEKSYNEQFF. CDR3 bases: TGCGCCAGCAGCTTGGTTCGTCGAGCGGGAGAGAAATCCTACAATGAGCAGTTCTTC.

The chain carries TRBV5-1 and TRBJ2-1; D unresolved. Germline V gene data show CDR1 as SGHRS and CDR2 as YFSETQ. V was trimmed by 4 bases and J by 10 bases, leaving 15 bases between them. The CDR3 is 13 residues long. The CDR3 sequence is CASSVAGSPEQFF. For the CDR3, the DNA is TGCGCCAGCAGCGTGGCCGGGTCTCCCGAGCAGTTCTTC.

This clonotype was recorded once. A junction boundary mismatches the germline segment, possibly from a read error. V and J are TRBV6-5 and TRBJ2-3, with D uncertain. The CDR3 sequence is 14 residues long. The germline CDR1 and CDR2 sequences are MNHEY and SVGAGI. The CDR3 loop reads CASRTNGLTDAQYF. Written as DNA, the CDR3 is TGTGCCAGCAGAACCAACGGTCTCACAGATGCGCAGTATTTT.

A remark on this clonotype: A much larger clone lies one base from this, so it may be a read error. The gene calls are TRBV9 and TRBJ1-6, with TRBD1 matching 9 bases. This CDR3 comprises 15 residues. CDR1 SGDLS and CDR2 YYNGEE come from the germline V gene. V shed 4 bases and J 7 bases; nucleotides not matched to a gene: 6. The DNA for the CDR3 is TGTGCCAGCAGCTCAGGGACAGGGTGGAATTCACCCCTCCACTTT. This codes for CASSSGTGWNSPLHF.

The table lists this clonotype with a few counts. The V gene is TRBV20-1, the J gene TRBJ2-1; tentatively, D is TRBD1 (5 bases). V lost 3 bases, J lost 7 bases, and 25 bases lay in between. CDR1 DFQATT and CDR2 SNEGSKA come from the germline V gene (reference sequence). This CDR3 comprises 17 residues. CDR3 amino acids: CSASRQGGPRRMNEQFF. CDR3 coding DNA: TGCAGTGCTAGTCGGCAGGGCGGCCCTAGAAGGATGAATGAGCAGTTCTTC.

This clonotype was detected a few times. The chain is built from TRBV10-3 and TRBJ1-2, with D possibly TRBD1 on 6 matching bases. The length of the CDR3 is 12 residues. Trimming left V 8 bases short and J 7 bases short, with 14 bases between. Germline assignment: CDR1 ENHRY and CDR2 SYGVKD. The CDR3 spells CAIDVGAAGYTF. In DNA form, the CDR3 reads TGTGCCATCGATGTGGGGGCTGCTGGCTACACCTTC.

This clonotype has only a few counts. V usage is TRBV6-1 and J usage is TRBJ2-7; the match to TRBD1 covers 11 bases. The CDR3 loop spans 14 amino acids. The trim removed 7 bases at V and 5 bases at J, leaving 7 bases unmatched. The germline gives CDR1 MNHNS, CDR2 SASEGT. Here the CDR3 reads CASIRDRGGHEQYF. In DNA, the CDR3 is TGTGCCAGCATCAGGGACAGGGGGGGCCACGAGCAGTACTTC.

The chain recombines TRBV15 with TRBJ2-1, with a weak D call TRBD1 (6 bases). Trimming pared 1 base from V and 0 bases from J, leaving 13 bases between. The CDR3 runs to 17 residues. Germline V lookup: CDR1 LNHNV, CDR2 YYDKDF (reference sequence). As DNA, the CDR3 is TGTGCCACCAGCAGAGCCCCGACAGGTAGCTCCTACAATGAGCAGTTCTTC. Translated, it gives CATSRAPTGSSYNEQFF.

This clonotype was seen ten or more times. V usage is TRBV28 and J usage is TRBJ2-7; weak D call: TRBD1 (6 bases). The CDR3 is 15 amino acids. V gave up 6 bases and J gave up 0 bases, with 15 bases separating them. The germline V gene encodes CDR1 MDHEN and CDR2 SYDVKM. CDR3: CASSPLQGDSYEQYF. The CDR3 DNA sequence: TGTGCCAGCAGCCCCTTACAGGGTGACTCCTACGAGCAGTACTTC.

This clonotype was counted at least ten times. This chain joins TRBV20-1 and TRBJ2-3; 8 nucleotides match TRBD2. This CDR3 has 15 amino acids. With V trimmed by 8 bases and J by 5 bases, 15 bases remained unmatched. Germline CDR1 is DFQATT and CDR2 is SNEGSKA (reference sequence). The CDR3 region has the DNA TGCAGTCTCAACCTTCTAGGGCTAGCGGGAGATACGCAGTATTTT. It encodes CSLNLLGLAGDTQYF.

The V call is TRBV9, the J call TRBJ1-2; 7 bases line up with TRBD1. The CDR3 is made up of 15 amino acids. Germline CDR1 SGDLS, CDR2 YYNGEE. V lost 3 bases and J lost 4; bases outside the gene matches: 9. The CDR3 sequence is CASSDRQGAPYGYTF. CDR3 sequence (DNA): TGTGCCAGCAGCGACCGACAGGGAGCCCCCTATGGCTACACCTTC.

The CDR3 bases are TGCAGTGCAGAGGGCGGGGGCGCCCAAGAGACCCAGTACTTC. Its translation: CSAEGGGAQETQYF. The V and J genes are TRBV20-1 and TRBJ2-5; D might be TRBD2 (7 bases). V was clipped by 6 bases and J by 1 base, with 15 bases between them. Germline V gene sequence: CDR1 DFQATT, CDR2 SNEGSKA (reference sequence). The CDR3 is made up of 14 amino acids.

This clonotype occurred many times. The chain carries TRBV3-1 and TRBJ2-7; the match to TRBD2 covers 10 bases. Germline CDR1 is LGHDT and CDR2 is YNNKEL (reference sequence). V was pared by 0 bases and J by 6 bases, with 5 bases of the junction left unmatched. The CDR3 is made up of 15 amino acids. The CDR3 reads CASSQDTSGILEQYF. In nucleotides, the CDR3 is TGTGCCAGCAGCCAAGATACTAGCGGGATTCTCGAGCAGTACTTC.

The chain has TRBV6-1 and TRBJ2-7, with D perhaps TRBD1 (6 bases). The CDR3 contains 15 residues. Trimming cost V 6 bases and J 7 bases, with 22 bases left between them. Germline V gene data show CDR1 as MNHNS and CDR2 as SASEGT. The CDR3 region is CASSSGTHSYNEQYF. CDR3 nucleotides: TGTGCCAGCAGCTCCGGGACACACTCCTACAATGAGCAGTACTTC.